This T cell receptor beta chain was sequenced during a study of OX40 agonist ivuxolimab in advanced cancers. Study-level information: Prior anti-PD-1, anti-PD-L1 or anti-CTLA-4 therapy was allowed; approximately 41% had some.

Whole-study results and caveats: Within 6 weeks, CD4+ and CD8+ blood T cells expanded clonally at 0.1 to 3.0 mg/kg. Among the least clonally expanded were partial responders at 0.1-3.0 mg/kg.

About this clone: Its antigen remains unknown.

Trimming stripped 3 bases from V and 7 bases from J, with 14 bases between. Germline lookup yields CDR1 SGHRS and CDR2 YFSETQ. The CDR3 runs to 14 residues. Patients with autoimmune history or systemic immunosuppression were excluded. Clones were sequenced by immunoSEQ multiplex PCR, and TCRdb holds only the in-frame ones, with some missing. The data contain approximately 60,000 clones, about 81% of them singletons. The input for sequencing was CD4+ or CD8+ T cells sorted from blood, taken in a trial of the OX40 agonist ivuxolimab. The chain combines TRBV5-1 with TRBJ2-1; weak D call: TRBD1 (6 bases). The sequence derives from an adult with an advanced solid tumor such as melanoma, head and neck, liver or kidney cancer. CDR3 residues: CASSSQGQWNEQFF. The CDR3 DNA reads TGCGCCAGCAGCTCACAGGGTCAGTGGAATGAGCAGTTCTTC.